The present entry profiles one T cell receptor beta chain with its context. In the original analysis: For nucleated cells, counts were estimated from reference gene primer amplification. Sequencing was performed with immunoSEQ multiplex PCR; in TCRdb, only in-frame clones are kept and a portion is missing. Clone size and the V and J calls come from that table; the DNA yielded D and trimming. Among roughly 250,000 clones listed, roughly 85% were seen once. These data originate in a study of blood T cell repertoires in COVID-19. Study overall: Sources were T cells, B-cell-depleted T cells, or PBMCs; the material itself was cDNA or gDNA.

Germline assignment: CDR1 SGHTA and CDR2 FQGTGA. Trimming cost V 5 bases and J 5 bases; bases outside gene matches: 8. The CDR3 runs 14 residues. Living in roughly 23 US areas, the participants were between about 18 and 100 years of age. The study assigned cohorts using participant-reported clinical history. Sequencing input: PBMCs or T cells enriched from blood (not recorded which). The genes are TRBV7-3 and TRBJ2-7; TRBD1 matches at 8 bases. The receptor was isolated from a young woman who had recovered from COVID-19. CDR3 protein: CASSPRTGFDEQYF. CDR3 DNA: TGTGCCAGCAGCCCTCGGACAGGGTTCGACGAGCAGTACTTC.